This T cell receptor beta chain was profiled in a study of T-cell reconstitution after alpha-beta-depleted transplantation in children. This clonotype was detected ten times or more. Between the trimmed V and J ends, which lost 1 base and 2 bases, there was a span of 9 bases. This CDR3 is built from 15 residues. Germline V gene lookup returns CDR1 MNHEY and CDR2 SMNVEV (reference sequence). A TCRbeta library incorporating unique molecular identifiers was prepared. One entry per CDR3 protein results from TCRdb running MiXCR on the PCR reads. Of about 690,000 distinct CDR3 sequences detected, roughly 17% appear once; the ten largest clones hold approximately 1%.

V and J are TRBV27 and TRBJ2-1, with unresolved D. This receptor was identified in a human donor who donated a stem cell graft to a child with acute myeloid leukemia. The material was PBMCs from the stem cell graft donor, obtained from the stem cell graft. Written as DNA, the CDR3 is TGTGCCAGCAGTTTATTAGCCCGCGCCTACAATGAGCAGTTCTTC. It encodes CASSLLARAYNEQFF.